These T cell receptor beta chains were read from a single sample in a study of blood T cell repertoires in COVID-19. Clones were read by immunoSEQ multiplex PCR, and TCRdb kept only the in-frame ones, dropping some. The table records roughly 76,000 clones, around nine tenths of them present only once. The sequencing input was peripheral blood. The receptors shown here come from a man between 25 and 39 years old with acute or convalescent COVID-19. CDR3s include the opening cysteine and the closing phenylalanine or tryptophan. The D gene is left open where the match is weak. Clone size appears in some rows only: once, few, many, or a class for an expanded clone.

d_gene: .; j_gene: TRBJ2-3; v_gene: TRBV28; abundance: medium-sized; CDR3aa: CASSLHSSDTQYF; CDR3nt: TGTGCCAGTTCCTTACACAGTTCAGATACGCAGTATTTT
d_gene: TRBD1; j_gene: TRBJ2-5; v_gene: TRBV3-1/TRBV3-2; abundance: .; CDR3aa: CASSQLTTGILRETQYF; CDR3nt: TGTGCCAGCAGCCAATTGACGACAGGGATCCTCCGAGAGACCCAGTACTTC
d_gene: .; j_gene: TRBJ2-2; v_gene: TRBV11-3; abundance: .; CDR3aa: CASSLSQGNTGELFF; CDR3nt: TGTGCCAGCAGCCTGAGTCAGGGGAACACCGGGGAGCTGTTTTTT
d_gene: .; j_gene: TRBJ2-3; v_gene: TRBV1; abundance: .; CDR3aa: CTSSHPSTGSLDTQYF; CDR3nt: TGCACCAGCAGCCATCCTTCGACAGGGTCGTTGGATACGCAGTATTTT
d_gene: TRBD2; j_gene: TRBJ2-7; v_gene: TRBV6-6; abundance: .; CDR3aa: CASSYGAGDYEQYF; CDR3nt: TGTGCCAGCAGTTACGGGGCGGGAGACTACGAGCAGTACTTC
d_gene: .; j_gene: TRBJ1-1; v_gene: TRBV19; abundance: .; CDR3aa: CASSIAFGEYEAFF; CDR3nt: TGTGCCAGTAGTATAGCATTTGGGGAGTACGAAGCTTTCTTT
d_gene: .; j_gene: TRBJ1-4; v_gene: TRBV5-1; abundance: .; CDR3aa: CASSEDIHNEKLFF; CDR3nt: TGCGCCAGCAGCGAAGACATACATAATGAAAAACTGTTTTTT
d_gene: .; j_gene: TRBJ1-2; v_gene: TRBV29-1; abundance: .; CDR3aa: CSVVPGSF; CDR3nt: TGCAGCGTTGTTCCGGGTTCCTTC
d_gene: TRBD2; j_gene: TRBJ2-1; v_gene: TRBV9; abundance: .; CDR3aa: CASSSRLAGGSYNEQFF; CDR3nt: TGTGCCAGCAGCTCACGACTAGCGGGAGGATCCTACAATGAGCAGTTCTTC
d_gene: .; j_gene: TRBJ1-1; v_gene: TRBV27; abundance: .; CDR3aa: CASKRGNTEAFF; CDR3nt: TGTGCCAGCAAGCGCGGGAACACTGAAGCTTTCTTT
d_gene: .; j_gene: TRBJ1-1; v_gene: TRBV28; abundance: .; CDR3aa: CASGGGQNTEAFF; CDR3nt: TGTGCCAGCGGCGGGGGGCAGAACACTGAAGCTTTCTTT
d_gene: TRBD1; j_gene: TRBJ1-5; v_gene: TRBV4-1; abundance: .; CDR3aa: CASSHTGGNQPQHF; CDR3nt: TGCGCCAGCAGCCATACAGGGGGCAATCAGCCCCAGCATTTT
d_gene: TRBD2; j_gene: TRBJ2-5; v_gene: TRBV28; abundance: few; CDR3aa: CASSPSGLAGRETQYF; CDR3nt: TGTGCCAGCAGTCCATCAGGACTAGCGGGACGGGAGACCCAGTACTTC
d_gene: .; j_gene: TRBJ1-1; v_gene: TRBV11-2; abundance: .; CDR3aa: CASSSRDTPGGAFF; CDR3nt: TGTGCCAGCAGCTCTAGGGACACCCCCGGCGGAGCTTTCTTT
d_gene: .; j_gene: TRBJ2-7; v_gene: TRBV20-1; abundance: .; CDR3aa: CSSGTGYEQYF; CDR3nt: TGCAGCAGCGGGACAGGCTACGAGCAGTACTTC
d_gene: TRBD1; j_gene: TRBJ1-6; v_gene: TRBV7-2; abundance: .; CDR3aa: CASSLEGQGAALHF; CDR3nt: TGTGCCAGCAGCTTAGAAGGACAGGGGGCGGCCCTCCACTTT
d_gene: .; j_gene: TRBJ1-1; v_gene: TRBV12-2; abundance: .; CDR3aa: CASRPKERTADNTEAFF; CDR3nt: TGTGCAAGTCGCCCCAAAGAGCGGACAGCGGATAACACTGAAGCTTTCTTT
d_gene: .; j_gene: TRBJ2-2; v_gene: TRBV2; abundance: .; CDR3aa: CASRTTSYVGELFF; CDR3nt: TGTGCCAGCAGAACTACTAGCTACGTCGGGGAGCTGTTTTTT
d_gene: .; j_gene: TRBJ2-4; v_gene: TRBV28; abundance: .; CDR3aa: CASKGGVVAKNIQYF; CDR3nt: TGTGCCAGCAAAGGGGGGGTAGTAGCCAAAAACATTCAGTACTTC
d_gene: .; j_gene: TRBJ2-1; v_gene: TRBV4-1; abundance: .; CDR3aa: CASSQDVRERNEQFF; CDR3nt: TGCGCCAGCAGCCAAGATGTTAGGGAGAGGAATGAGCAGTTCTTC
d_gene: TRBD2; j_gene: TRBJ2-7; v_gene: TRBV4-1; abundance: .; CDR3aa: CASSQEIAGYYEQYF; CDR3nt: TGCGCCAGCAGCCAAGAGATAGCGGGGTACTACGAGCAGTACTTC
d_gene: .; j_gene: TRBJ1-6; v_gene: TRBV19; abundance: medium-sized; CDR3aa: CASSISRDSGYNSPLHF; CDR3nt: TGTGCCAGTAGTATAAGCCGGGACTCTGGTTATAATTCACCCCTCCACTTT
d_gene: TRBD2; j_gene: TRBJ2-1; v_gene: TRBV5-1; abundance: .; CDR3aa: CASSFPPGLADISYNEQFF; CDR3nt: TGCGCCAGCAGCTTTCCGCCGGGACTAGCGGATATCTCCTACAATGAGCAGTTCTTC
d_gene: .; j_gene: TRBJ1-6; v_gene: TRBV2; abundance: .; CDR3aa: CASSDWRTGALHF; CDR3nt: TGTGCCAGCAGTGACTGGCGCACGGGGGCCCTCCACTTT
d_gene: .; j_gene: TRBJ2-7; v_gene: TRBV9; abundance: .; CDR3aa: CASSVGGGTAYEQYF; CDR3nt: TGTGCCAGCAGCGTCGGAGGGGGCACCGCCTACGAGCAGTACTTC
d_gene: TRBD2; j_gene: TRBJ2-1; v_gene: TRBV19; abundance: .; CDR3aa: CASRRTSGGNNEQFF; CDR3nt: TGTGCCAGTAGGAGGACTAGCGGGGGCAACAATGAGCAGTTCTTC